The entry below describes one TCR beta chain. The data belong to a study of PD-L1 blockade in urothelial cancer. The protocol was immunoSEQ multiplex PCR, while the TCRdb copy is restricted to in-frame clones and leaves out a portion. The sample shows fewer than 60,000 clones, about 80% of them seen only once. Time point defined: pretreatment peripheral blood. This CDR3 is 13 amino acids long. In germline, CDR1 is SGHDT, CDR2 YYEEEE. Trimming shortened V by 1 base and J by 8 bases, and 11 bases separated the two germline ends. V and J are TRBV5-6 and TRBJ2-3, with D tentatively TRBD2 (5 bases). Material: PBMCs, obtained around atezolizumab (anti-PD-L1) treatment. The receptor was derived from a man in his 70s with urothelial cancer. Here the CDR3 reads CASSLLAPGTQYF. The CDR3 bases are TGTGCCAGCAGCTTGTTAGCGCCGGGTACGCAGTATTTT.